One T cell receptor beta chain is described in this entry. This clone was recorded a few times. The clone's antigen remains unknown. No much larger clonotype is one base removed from it; base qualities were not supplied. The CDR3 numbers 15 residues from cysteine through phenylalanine. Only the CDR3 portion is preserved as DNA: 45 bases, with reading frame beginning at the first base. Germline trimming amounts to 5 bases on V and 4 bases on J, with 10 as the count of junction bases outside the gene matches. Sequences GTSNPN (CDR1) and SVGIG (CDR2) are obtained from the germline V gene (reference sequence). The sample belongs to a study of shared clonotypes between healthy human individuals (dated by TCRdb to about 2020). Background for the entire study: The cohort included three men and a couple of women between 18 and 49 years of age. Per donor, three plates each were used for CD4 naive and CD4 memory, two for CD8 naive, and one for CD8 memory. To estimate repertoire size and how much clonotype sharing occurs between individuals, the study deeply sequenced the blood TCR repertoires of five healthy adults. To increase sequencing depth and limit assay-specific biases, different laboratories used diverse techniques to prepare libraries and sequence TCR repertoires. Leukapheresis yielded between about 0.9 and 9 billion PBMCs per donor.

TCR CDR3 regions were amplified from genomic DNA by multiplex PCR using the deep immunoSEQ assay. Extracted genomic DNA from each cell subset was spread evenly across all wells of several immunoSEQ 96-well plates, with each plate serving as a replicate. For sorted subsets, each replicate PCR was loaded with about 200 ng genomic DNA, equivalent to some 31,000 T cell genomes. Purified libraries were measured with a Qubit 3.0 fluorometer, size-checked on a Bioanalyzer 2100, and measured again with the KAPA Library Quantification kit. A separate single-read 150-cycle Illumina NextSeq 550 flow cell was used to sequence each immunoSEQ 96-well plate. The paper's processing steps were these. Because the immunoSEQ output included only junctional sequences and no quality scores, the filtering could not be the same as the filtering used for full-length reads. To assign V/J genes and CDR3, sequences were annotated against IMGT germline references using PyIR, a Python wrapper for IgBLAST v1.9. Reads were filtered out if the reads had weak V/J assignments (E-value above 1e-6), no CDR3, stop codons, out-of-frame junctions, or ambiguous translated residues. A V3J clonotype was defined by an identical inferred V gene, J gene, and CDR3 amino acid sequence. To compute the percentage overlap between repertoires, the number of shared unique clonotypes was divided by the size of the smaller repertoire. Repertoire richness was assessed with RTK rarefaction, the Chao1 estimator, and Recon v2.1 estimates of unobserved clonotypes. For all TCRbeta clonotypes obtained by the gDNA method from four donors, generation probabilities were computed with OLGA. This is the immuneACCESS table as TCRdb keeps it, with only in-frame sequences that have V and J called. A part of the clones is gone; compared with another copy, unresolved V genes explain less than half, and the rest is unexplained. The D gene and trimming were derived from the DNA, and the V and J assignments and clone size from that table. The table for this sample lists 2 million to 2.5 million clones; approximately 95% of them were counted only once. The top ten clones comprise roughly 0.13% of the sample.

The donors were healthy, HIV-negative adults who had no recently reported acute infections or vaccinations. Every donor was a Caucasian adult residing in Nashville, Tennessee, USA. Magnetic negative selection was used to enrich CD4+ T cells, after which naive cells were positively selected on CD45RA and the negative fraction became the memory subset. Blood was collected by leukapheresis, and PBMCs were isolated by Ficoll-Histopaque density gradient centrifugation and then cryopreserved in liquid nitrogen vapor phase. Purity and quantity of every magnetically sorted T cell population were checked by analytical flow cytometry. From each sorted fraction, genomic DNA was isolated and quantified by UV absorbance on a Nanodrop 2000c. On the study overall, not on this receptor specifically: Only blood was sampled, and tissue TCR repertoires likely differ from those in blood. Larger estimated clonotype richness was generally found for naive subsets than for memory subsets. Pairwise subsampling led to the expectation that sequencing depth would affect the degree of clonotype sharing among donors. Because the study included a small number of donors, the genetic and exposure-history diversity represented was limited. Compared with non-shared clonotypes, clonotypes shared by all four sorted-subset donors had higher generation probabilities. Across four donors, around 5% of naive CD4, around 3.5% of naive CD8, 2.3% of memory CD4, and 0.4% of memory CD8 clonotypes were shared. Incomplete sequencing was indicated by rarefaction of sorted-subset datasets, despite the large sequencing depth.

The chain joins TRBV30 to TRBJ1-5, with TRBD1 matching 8 junction bases. Material for sequencing was naive CD4+ T cells sorted from blood. The sample's cell subset or site label, decoded: CD45RA+ positively selected. The receptor was derived from a man aged 18 to 30 in good health. The CDR3 protein sequence reads: CAWGTGTGPNQPQHF. The nucleotide sequence is TGTGCCTGGGGGACGGGGACAGGTCCTAATCAGCCCCAGCATTTT.